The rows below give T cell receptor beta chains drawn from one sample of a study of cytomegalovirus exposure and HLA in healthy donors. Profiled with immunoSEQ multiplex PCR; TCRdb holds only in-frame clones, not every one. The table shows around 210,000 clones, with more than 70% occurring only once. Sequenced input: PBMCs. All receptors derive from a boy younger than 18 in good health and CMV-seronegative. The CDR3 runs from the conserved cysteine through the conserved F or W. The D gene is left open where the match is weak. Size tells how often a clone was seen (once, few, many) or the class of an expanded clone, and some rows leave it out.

cdr3_aa: CASSLFPGEIYEQYF
cdr3_nt: TGTGCCAGCAGTTTATTCCCAGGGGAAATCTACGAGCAGTACTTC
clone_size: .
v_call: TRBV27
d_call: .
j_call: TRBJ2-7

cdr3_aa: CSAAAGDEQFF
cdr3_nt: TGCAGTGCTGCCGCGGGGGATGAGCAGTTCTTC
clone_size: .
v_call: TRBV20-1
d_call: TRBD2
j_call: TRBJ2-1

cdr3_aa: CARSLAPRSSGSTDTQYF
cdr3_nt: TGTGCCAGAAGCTTGGCTCCCCGGTCTAGCGGGAGCACAGATACGCAGTATTTT
clone_size: .
v_call: TRBV5-3
d_call: TRBD2
j_call: TRBJ2-3

cdr3_aa: CASSGQGVYTGELFF
cdr3_nt: TGTGCCAGCAGCGGACAGGGGGTCTACACCGGGGAGCTGTTTTTT
clone_size: .
v_call: TRBV2
d_call: TRBD1
j_call: TRBJ2-2

cdr3_aa: CASSPIGTADTQYF
cdr3_nt: TGTGCCAGCAGCCCGATTGGGACAGCAGATACGCAGTATTTT
clone_size: .
v_call: TRBV7-6
d_call: TRBD1
j_call: TRBJ2-3

cdr3_aa: CASSLVLRATYEKLFF
cdr3_nt: TGTGCCAGCAGCTTGGTGCTGAGGGCCACCTATGAAAAACTGTTTTTT
clone_size: .
v_call: TRBV5-5
d_call: .
j_call: TRBJ1-4

cdr3_aa: CASSYRQGVRDNSPLHF
cdr3_nt: TGCGCCAGCAGCTACCGACAGGGGGTCCGAGATAATTCACCCCTCCACTTT
clone_size: .
v_call: TRBV5-1
d_call: TRBD1
j_call: TRBJ1-6

cdr3_aa: CASRTLAGASYEQYF
cdr3_nt: TGTGCCAGCAGGACCCTAGCGGGAGCTTCCTACGAGCAGTACTTC
clone_size: .
v_call: TRBV2
d_call: TRBD2
j_call: TRBJ2-7

cdr3_aa: CASSPSGGTQYF
cdr3_nt: TGTGCCAGCAGCCCTTCAGGGGGGACCCAGTACTTC
clone_size: .
v_call: TRBV5-4
d_call: TRBD1
j_call: TRBJ2-5

cdr3_aa: CASSFGTGSGTGELFF
cdr3_nt: TGTGCCAGCAGCTTCGGGACAGGATCGGGCACCGGGGAGCTGTTTTTT
clone_size: .
v_call: TRBV5-6
d_call: TRBD1
j_call: TRBJ2-2

cdr3_aa: CAWKSGTANTGELFF
cdr3_nt: TGTGCCTGGAAGTCCGGGACAGCGAACACCGGGGAGCTGTTTTTT
clone_size: .
v_call: TRBV30
d_call: TRBD1
j_call: TRBJ2-2

cdr3_aa: CSVGPGTQYF
cdr3_nt: TGCAGCGTTGGCCCAGGGACCCAGTACTTC
clone_size: .
v_call: TRBV29-1
d_call: .
j_call: TRBJ2-5

cdr3_aa: CASSLQQGSGYTF
cdr3_nt: TGTGCCAGCAGCCTTCAACAGGGCTCTGGCTACACCTTC
clone_size: .
v_call: TRBV7-9
d_call: .
j_call: TRBJ1-2

cdr3_aa: CASSGPGGQMGQYF
cdr3_nt: TGTGCCAGCAGCGGACCGGGAGGCCAGATGGGGCAGTACTTC
clone_size: few
v_call: TRBV9
d_call: TRBD2
j_call: TRBJ2-7

cdr3_aa: CASRRTSGGSTDTQYF
cdr3_nt: TGTGCCAGTAGGAGGACTAGCGGGGGAAGCACAGATACGCAGTATTTT
clone_size: .
v_call: TRBV19
d_call: TRBD2
j_call: TRBJ2-3

cdr3_aa: CASSSTPRDSPYNEQFF
cdr3_nt: TGTGCCAGCAGCTCTACGCCACGGGACAGCCCCTACAATGAGCAGTTCTTC
clone_size: .
v_call: TRBV5-4
d_call: TRBD1
j_call: TRBJ2-1

cdr3_aa: CASRPQTVYEQYF
cdr3_nt: TGCGCCAGCAGACCCCAGACAGTCTACGAGCAGTACTTC
clone_size: .
v_call: TRBV5-1
d_call: .
j_call: TRBJ2-7

cdr3_aa: CASSHPRTSGNGQETQYF
cdr3_nt: TGCGCCAGCAGCCACCCCCGGACTAGCGGGAATGGGCAAGAGACCCAGTACTTC
clone_size: .
v_call: TRBV4-1
d_call: TRBD2
j_call: TRBJ2-5

cdr3_aa: CASSWGQPSGNTIYF
cdr3_nt: TGTGCCAGCAGCTGGGGACAGCCCTCTGGAAACACCATATATTTT
clone_size: once
v_call: TRBV7-9
d_call: TRBD1
j_call: TRBJ1-3

cdr3_aa: CSAGAGGIIYF
cdr3_nt: TGCAGTGCTGGTGCGGGGGGGATCATATATTTT
clone_size: .
v_call: TRBV20-1
d_call: .
j_call: TRBJ1-3

cdr3_aa: CASSLTGYEAFF
cdr3_nt: TGTGCCAGCAGCCTGACAGGGTATGAAGCTTTCTTT
clone_size: .
v_call: TRBV4-2
d_call: TRBD1
j_call: TRBJ1-1

cdr3_aa: CASSAGQGVGSPLHF
cdr3_nt: TGTGCCAGCAGCGCGGGACAGGGGGTGGGTTCACCCCTCCACTTT
clone_size: .
v_call: TRBV5-4
d_call: TRBD1
j_call: TRBJ1-6

cdr3_aa: CASSLPDRGLQYF
cdr3_nt: TGCGCCAGCAGCTTACCCGACAGGGGGCTTCAGTACTTC
clone_size: .
v_call: TRBV5-1
d_call: TRBD1
j_call: TRBJ2-4

cdr3_aa: CASSLVGGYTEAFF
cdr3_nt: TGTGCCAGCAGCTTAGTGGGGGGGTACACTGAAGCTTTCTTT
clone_size: .
v_call: TRBV7-8
d_call: .
j_call: TRBJ1-1

cdr3_aa: CASTQRRSSETQYF
cdr3_nt: TGTGCCAGCACCCAACGGAGGAGTAGCGAGACCCAGTACTTC
clone_size: .
v_call: TRBV7-6
d_call: .
j_call: TRBJ2-5

cdr3_aa: CASSVSRQVNTGELFF
cdr3_nt: TGTGCCAGCAGTGTTTCTCGACAGGTTAACACCGGGGAGCTGTTTTTT
clone_size: .
v_call: TRBV2
d_call: .
j_call: TRBJ2-2

cdr3_aa: CATSREAGGRTEAFF
cdr3_nt: TGTGCCACCAGCAGAGAGGCAGGGGGTAGGACTGAAGCTTTCTTT
clone_size: .
v_call: TRBV15
d_call: TRBD1
j_call: TRBJ1-1

cdr3_aa: CAICLFHRVNNQPQHF
cdr3_nt: TGTGCCATCTGTCTCTTTCACAGGGTCAACAATCAGCCCCAGCATTTT
clone_size: .
v_call: TRBV10-3
d_call: .
j_call: TRBJ1-5

cdr3_aa: CASSKASGRYTGELFF
cdr3_nt: TGTGCCAGCAGCAAGGCCAGCGGGAGGTACACCGGGGAGCTGTTTTTT
clone_size: .
v_call: TRBV7-2
d_call: TRBD2
j_call: TRBJ2-2

cdr3_aa: CASSPGTHYEQYF
cdr3_nt: TGCGCCAGCAGCCCAGGGACACACTACGAGCAGTACTTC
clone_size: .
v_call: TRBV4-1
d_call: .
j_call: TRBJ2-7

cdr3_aa: CASNMMREDTGELFF
cdr3_nt: TGTGCCAGTAACATGATGAGGGAGGACACCGGGGAGCTGTTTTTT
clone_size: .
v_call: TRBV19
d_call: .
j_call: TRBJ2-2

cdr3_aa: CASSLVAGFSYEQYF
cdr3_nt: TGTGCCAGCAGCTTAGTAGCGGGGTTCTCCTACGAGCAGTACTTC
clone_size: .
v_call: TRBV7-2
d_call: TRBD2
j_call: TRBJ2-7

cdr3_aa: CASSHSNRASGNTIYF
cdr3_nt: TGTGCCAGCAGCCACTCAAACAGGGCCTCCGGAAACACCATATATTTT
clone_size: .
v_call: TRBV5-4
d_call: .
j_call: TRBJ1-3

cdr3_aa: CASSFSGTGINEQFF
cdr3_nt: TGTGCCAGCAGCTTCTCCGGGACAGGGATAAATGAGCAGTTCTTC
clone_size: few
v_call: TRBV7-8
d_call: TRBD1
j_call: TRBJ2-1

cdr3_aa: CASSPTGHPGQGPQYF
cdr3_nt: TGTGCCAGCTCGCCTACGGGACACCCCGGGCAAGGCCCCCAGTACTTC
clone_size: .
v_call: TRBV18
d_call: .
j_call: TRBJ2-5

cdr3_aa: CASSQTLAGASTDTQYF
cdr3_nt: TGCGCCAGCAGCCAAACACTAGCGGGGGCTAGCACAGATACGCAGTATTTT
clone_size: .
v_call: TRBV4-1
d_call: TRBD2
j_call: TRBJ2-3

cdr3_aa: CASSLVAGGIYNEQFF
cdr3_nt: TGTGCCAGCAGTTTAGTAGCGGGGGGGATCTACAATGAGCAGTTCTTC
clone_size: .
v_call: TRBV27
d_call: TRBD2
j_call: TRBJ2-1

cdr3_aa: CASSEGGVGGNEQFF
cdr3_nt: TGTGCCAGCAGTGAAGGTGGTGTGGGAGGCAATGAGCAGTTCTTC
clone_size: .
v_call: TRBV2
d_call: .
j_call: TRBJ2-1

cdr3_aa: CASRQGTEAFF
cdr3_nt: TGCGCCAGCAGGCAGGGTACTGAAGCTTTCTTT
clone_size: .
v_call: TRBV10-2
d_call: .
j_call: TRBJ1-1

cdr3_aa: CASNSGGENQPQHF
cdr3_nt: TGTGCCAGCAATAGTGGGGGGGAGAATCAGCCCCAGCATTTT
clone_size: once
v_call: TRBV6-5
d_call: .
j_call: TRBJ1-5

cdr3_aa: CASSERGRETQYF
cdr3_nt: TGTGCCAGCAGTGAGCGGGGGCGGGAGACCCAGTACTTC
clone_size: .
v_call: TRBV2
d_call: .
j_call: TRBJ2-5

cdr3_aa: CASSDPGQGVYEQYF
cdr3_nt: TGCGCCAGCAGCGACCCGGGACAGGGGGTGTACGAGCAGTACTTC
clone_size: .
v_call: TRBV10-1
d_call: TRBD1
j_call: TRBJ2-7

cdr3_aa: CVRSLGPITATNYGYTF
cdr3_nt: TGTGTCAGAAGCTTAGGGCCGATTACAGCAACCAACTATGGCTACACCTTC
clone_size: once
v_call: TRBV7-5
d_call: .
j_call: TRBJ1-2

cdr3_aa: CASSLGPRPKSETQYF
cdr3_nt: TGCGCCAGCAGCTTGGGGCCCCGCCCCAAGTCGGAGACCCAGTACTTC
clone_size: .
v_call: TRBV5-1
d_call: .
j_call: TRBJ2-5

cdr3_aa: CASSELAGSKDTQYF
cdr3_nt: TGTGCCAGCAGTGAATTGGCGGGGAGCAAAGATACGCAGTATTTT
clone_size: .
v_call: TRBV25-1
d_call: .
j_call: TRBJ2-3

cdr3_aa: CASGVTGYGYTF
cdr3_nt: TGTGCCAGCGGTGTTACGGGGTATGGCTACACCTTC
clone_size: .
v_call: TRBV6-5
d_call: .
j_call: TRBJ1-2

cdr3_aa: CASSVWGIGTGPYSSYEQYF
cdr3_nt: TGCGCCAGCAGCGTCTGGGGAATTGGGACAGGCCCTTATAGCTCCTACGAGCAGTACTTC
clone_size: .
v_call: TRBV5-1
d_call: TRBD1
j_call: TRBJ2-7

cdr3_aa: CASSLVAGGYYEQYF
cdr3_nt: TGTGCCAGCAGCTTAGTAGCGGGAGGGTACTACGAGCAGTACTTC
clone_size: once
v_call: TRBV7-2
d_call: TRBD2
j_call: TRBJ2-7

cdr3_aa: CASSPTTSNEQFF
cdr3_nt: TGTGCCAGCAGCCCTACAACTAGCAATGAGCAGTTCTTC
clone_size: .
v_call: TRBV7-9
d_call: .
j_call: TRBJ2-1

cdr3_aa: CASGTDRSGNTIYF
cdr3_nt: TGTGCTAGTGGAACGGACAGGTCTGGAAACACCATATATTTT
clone_size: .
v_call: TRBV12-5
d_call: TRBD1
j_call: TRBJ1-3

cdr3_aa: CAWATGTENSPLHF
cdr3_nt: TGTGCCTGGGCTACCGGGACAGAGAATTCACCCCTCCACTTT
clone_size: .
v_call: TRBV30
d_call: TRBD1
j_call: TRBJ1-6

cdr3_aa: CANPTTPNNQETQYF
cdr3_nt: TGTGCCAACCCGACTACACCAAACAACCAAGAGACCCAGTACTTC
clone_size: once
v_call: TRBV6-4
d_call: .
j_call: TRBJ2-5

cdr3_aa: CASSKGTSQETQYF
cdr3_nt: TGTGCCAGCAGCAAAGGGACTTCCCAAGAGACCCAGTACTTC
clone_size: .
v_call: TRBV7-2
d_call: .
j_call: TRBJ2-5

cdr3_aa: CASSLGLGQTSYEQYF
cdr3_nt: TGTGCCAGCAGCTTGGGTCTTGGGCAGACAAGCTACGAGCAGTACTTC
clone_size: .
v_call: TRBV5-6
d_call: .
j_call: TRBJ2-7

cdr3_aa: CASSGARVEKLFF
cdr3_nt: TGTGCCAGCTCAGGGGCACGGGTGGAAAAACTGTTTTTT
clone_size: .
v_call: TRBV6-1
d_call: .
j_call: TRBJ1-4

cdr3_aa: CAWTRGLAGGLDEQFF
cdr3_nt: TGTGCCTGGACCAGGGGACTAGCGGGAGGGTTAGATGAGCAGTTCTTC
clone_size: .
v_call: TRBV30
d_call: TRBD2
j_call: TRBJ2-1

cdr3_aa: CASSLSSYEQYF
cdr3_nt: TGTGCCAGCAGCCTGAGCTCCTACGAGCAGTACTTC
clone_size: few
v_call: TRBV5-4
d_call: .
j_call: TRBJ2-7

cdr3_aa: CASSLEEDTEAFF
cdr3_nt: TGTGCCAGCAGCTTGGAGGAGGACACTGAAGCTTTCTTT
clone_size: few
v_call: TRBV5-6
d_call: .
j_call: TRBJ1-1

cdr3_aa: CASSVGHINEKLFF
cdr3_nt: TGTGCCAGCAGTGTGGGACATATAAATGAAAAACTGTTTTTT
clone_size: .
v_call: TRBV6-1
d_call: .
j_call: TRBJ1-4